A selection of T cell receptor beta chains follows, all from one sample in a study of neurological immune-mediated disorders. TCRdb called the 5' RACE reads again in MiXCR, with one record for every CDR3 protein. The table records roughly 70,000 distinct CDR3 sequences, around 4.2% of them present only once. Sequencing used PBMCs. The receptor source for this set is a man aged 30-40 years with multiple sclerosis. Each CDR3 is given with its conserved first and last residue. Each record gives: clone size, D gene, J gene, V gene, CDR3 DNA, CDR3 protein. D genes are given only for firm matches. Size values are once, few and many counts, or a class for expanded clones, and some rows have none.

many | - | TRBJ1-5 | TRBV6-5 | TGTGCCAGCAACCTGCCGGGTCAGCCCCAGCATTTT | CASNLPGQPQHF
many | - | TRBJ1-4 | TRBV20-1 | TGCAGTGCTAGAGAAGGGTGGGGAGCAGAAAAACTGTTTTTT | CSAREGWGAEKLFF
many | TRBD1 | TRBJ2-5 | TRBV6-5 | TGTGCCAGCAGAGACAGGGGGTCGGAGACCCAGTACTTC | CASRDRGSETQYF
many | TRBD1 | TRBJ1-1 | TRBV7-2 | TGTGCCAGCAGCCCTAGTTTGACAGGGGGCACCGGGGCTTTCTTT | CASSPSLTGGTGAFF
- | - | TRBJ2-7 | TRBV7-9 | TGTGCCAGCAGCTTATTTCCGAACGAGCAGTACTTC | CASSLFPNEQYF
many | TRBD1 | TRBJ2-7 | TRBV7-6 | TGTGCCAGCAGCTTAGCCCCACAGGGGTGGTACGAGCAGTACTTC | CASSLAPQGWYEQYF
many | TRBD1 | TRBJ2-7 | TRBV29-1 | TGCAGCGTGGAGACAGGGGCTCACTCCTACGAGCAGTACTTC | CSVETGAHSYEQYF
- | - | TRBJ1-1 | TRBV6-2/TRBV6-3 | TGTGCCAGCAGTCCTACCTTCACTGAAGCTTTCTTT | CASSPTFTEAFF
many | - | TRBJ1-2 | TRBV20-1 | TGCAGTGTACTTAAATTCGGGACGGAGAAGAGTTCTAACTATGGCTACACCTTC | CSVLKFGTEKSSNYGYTF
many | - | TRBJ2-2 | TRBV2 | TGTGCCAGCAGTCATAACACAGGGAGGATCACCGGGGAGCTGTTTTTT | CASSHNTGRITGELFF
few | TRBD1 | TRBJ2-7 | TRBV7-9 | TGTGCCAGCAGCTCCCGGGACAGGGAGAAAGAGCAGTACTTC | CASSSRDREKEQYF
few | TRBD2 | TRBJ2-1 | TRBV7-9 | TGTGCCAGCAGCTTATCTAGCGGGGGCTATGAGCAGTTCTTC | CASSLSSGGYEQFF
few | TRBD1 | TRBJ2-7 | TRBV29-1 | TGCAGCGTTGAAGATAGGGGACAGGGATACGAGCAGTACTTC | CSVEDRGQGYEQYF
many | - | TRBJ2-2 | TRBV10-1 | TGCGCCAGCAGTCAAGGGGGGACCACCGGGGAGCTGTTTTTT | CASSQGGTTGELFF
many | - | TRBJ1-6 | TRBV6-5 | TGTGCCAGCAGAACCCGTTGGTATAATTCACCCCTCCACTTT | CASRTRWYNSPLHF
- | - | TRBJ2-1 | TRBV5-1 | TGCGCCAGCAGCTTGGGAGGGGTGGGCTACAATGAGCAGTTCTTC | CASSLGGVGYNEQFF
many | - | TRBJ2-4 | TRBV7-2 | TGTGCCAGCAGCTTAGGGGTGAAAAACATTCAGTACTTC | CASSLGVKNIQYF
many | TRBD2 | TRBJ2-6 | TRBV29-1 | TGCAGCGCCGTTAGCGGGTCGAACGTCCTGACTTTC | CSAVSGSNVLTF
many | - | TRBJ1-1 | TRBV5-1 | TGCGCCAGCAGCTTAAGTCCGGGAACTGAAGCTTTCTTT | CASSLSPGTEAFF
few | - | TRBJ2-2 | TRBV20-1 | TGCAGTGCCGCCAAGGGACAAACGAACGGGGAGCTGTTTTTT | CSAAKGQTNGELFF
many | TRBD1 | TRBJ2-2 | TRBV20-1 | TGCAGTGCTAGGGCGCAGACAGGGGGCACCGGGGAGCTGTTTTTT | CSARAQTGGTGELFF
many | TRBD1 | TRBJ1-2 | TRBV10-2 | TGCGCCAGCAACCGCGGACAGGGAGACTATGGCTACACCTTC | CASNRGQGDYGYTF
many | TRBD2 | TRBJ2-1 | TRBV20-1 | TGCAGTGCTAGAGATTCCCAGAACAGCGGGGGGAGGTCCTACAATGAGCAGTTCTTC | CSARDSQNSGGRSYNEQFF
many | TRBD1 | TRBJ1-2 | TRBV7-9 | TGTGCCAGCAGCGGACAGGGCGGGGTCTACACCTTC | CASSGQGGVYTF
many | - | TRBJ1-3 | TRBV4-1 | TGCGCCAGCAGCCAGGGACTTCAGGGCTCTGGAAACACCATATATTTT | CASSQGLQGSGNTIYF
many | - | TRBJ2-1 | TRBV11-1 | TGTGCCAGCAGCACCCGGGGGAGCTCCTACAATGAGCAGTTCTTC | CASSTRGSSYNEQFF